The 3 T cell receptor beta chains given below trace back to one sample, sequenced in a study of blood T cells in healthy people across ages. A J-beta primer mix and a sample-barcoded 5' primer were used in a second PCR of about 7 to 12 cycles. TCRdb processed the 5' RACE reads anew with MiXCR; each CDR3 protein has one entry. The table lists about 1.8 million distinct CDR3 sequences, about 50% of them singletons. The sequenced sample was blood. The receptors derive from a woman in her forties in good health.

The chain is built from TRBV27 and TRBJ1-2; D not resolved. The CDR3 length is 9 residues. V was pared by 11 bases and J by 8 bases, with 9 bases between. Germline-derived CDR1 and CDR2 are MNHEY and SMNVEV (reference sequence). The CDR3 coding sequence is TGTGCCCCCTGCGGGGGCTACACCTTC. It translates to CAPCGGYTF.

This clonotype has more than one count but fewer than ten. This chain uses TRBV10-2 with TRBJ2-7; 7 bases agree with TRBD1. CDR1 and CDR2 from the germline V gene are WSHSY and SAAADI. J lost 6 bases, V lost 3 bases, and 14 bases had no gene match. The CDR3 has 16 residues. The CDR3 reads CASSEMHRGALSEQYF. As DNA, the CDR3 is TGCGCCAGCAGTGAAATGCACAGGGGTGCACTGAGCGAGCAGTACTTC.

V is TRBV4-1 and J is TRBJ2-7; D gene ambiguous. CDR1 is MGHRA and CDR2 is YSYEKL in the germline V gene. V was clipped by 2 bases and J by 0 bases, with 14 bases between them. The CDR3 is 16 residues long. Here the CDR3 DNA reads TGCGCCAGCAGCCAAAGTGGCACGATGAGCTCCTACGAGCAGTACTTC. Translated: CASSQSGTMSSYEQYF.